This TCR beta chain was profiled in a study of T cell repertoires in cytomegalovirus infection. The germline CDR1 and CDR2 sequences are SGHTA and FQGNSA. CDR3 size: 15 residues. V was clipped by 5 bases and J by 2 bases; unmatched bases: 6. One entry per CDR3 protein, called by TCRdb with MiXCR from the reads. The data hold approximately 700,000 distinct CDR3 sequences, with less than 40% observed a single time. Ten or more counts support this clonotype. Antigen specificity is unknown. General observations from the study: HLA-C-restricted, CMV-specific TCR beta clonotypes were dominant ex vivo.

The clonotype comes from a human donor in good health (CMV status not recorded). Some clones in this sample may be carry-over from other donors' samples. The chain carries TRBV7-2 and TRBJ2-1; 7 bases align to TRBD1. Sequencing was done on a sample of PBMCs. CDR3 region: CASSRRDRAYNEQFF. The CDR3 DNA reads as TGTGCCAGCAGCAGACGGGACAGAGCCTACAATGAGCAGTTCTTC.